This passage covers 18 T cell receptor beta chains from one sample sequenced in a study of technical replicates of blood from a few donors. The protocol was immunoSEQ multiplex PCR, while the TCRdb copy is restricted to in-frame clones and leaves out a portion. The sample carries 72,000 or so clones, about 94% recorded once. Sequencing was carried out using T cells isolated from PBMCs. The receptors stem from a human donor in good health.

V and J are TRBV9 and TRBJ1-4, with D possibly TRBD1 on 5 matching bases. The germline V and J ends were trimmed by 0 bases and 6 bases, with 15 bases remaining between them. Germline V lookup: CDR1 SGDLS, CDR2 YYNGEE. The CDR3 spans 16 residues. This CDR3 reads CASSVEIGGAYEKLFF. CDR3 DNA sequence: TGTGCCAGCAGCGTAGAAATCGGGGGAGCCTATGAAAAACTGTTTTTT.

This chain links TRBV10-1 with TRBJ2-1, with 11 bases lining up with TRBD2. The CDR3 consists of 21 residues. Losses at the gene ends were 6 bases for V and 3 bases for J; bases not matched to a gene: 22. Germline CDR1 is WNHNN and CDR2 is SYGVQD (reference sequence). The CDR3 is CASSRGLSGRAGWRFYNEQFF. CDR3 in DNA: TGCGCCAGCAGCCGAGGTCTTAGCGGGAGGGCCGGGTGGAGATTCTACAATGAGCAGTTCTTC.

The chain joins TRBV28 to TRBJ1-1, with no clear D. The CDR3 totals 17 residues. The ends were cut back, 7 bases at V and 1 base at J, with 22 bases in the middle. Germline V gene sequence: CDR1 MDHEN, CDR2 SYDVKM. CDR3 in amino acids: CASTSRRVNPRNTEAFF. As DNA, the CDR3 is TGTGCCAGCACCTCAAGGAGGGTAAACCCCAGGAACACTGAAGCTTTCTTT.

The rearrangement links TRBV27 to TRBJ2-1; no firm D call. Trimming took off 1 base at V and 0 bases at J, with 4 bases between the two ends. The CDR3 contains 14 residues. Germline assignment: CDR1 MNHEY and CDR2 SMNVEV (reference sequence). The CDR3: CASSLLNSYNEQFF. The DNA of the CDR3 is TGTGCCAGCAGTTTATTAAACTCCTACAATGAGCAGTTCTTC.

The chain uses TRBV6-1 and TRBJ2-5; TRBD1 matches at 8 bases. There are 12 residues in the CDR3. Germline trimming cut 8 bases from V and 5 bases from J; bases unmatched to any gene: 4. Germline CDR1 and CDR2: MNHNS and SASEGT. In DNA, the CDR3 is TGTGCCAGCCCAGGGGGCGCGGAGACCCAGTACTTC. Translated: CASPGGAETQYF.

This clone was counted between two and nine times. This chain links TRBV10-2 with TRBJ2-7; D possibly corresponds to TRBD2 (6 bases). The CDR3 sequence is 13 residues long. Germline assignment: CDR1 WSHSY and CDR2 SAAADI. Trimming cost V 0 bases and J 7 bases, with 10 bases left between them. The CDR3 sequence: CASSESTGGEQYF. In nucleotides, the CDR3 is TGCGCCAGCAGTGAGTCGACCGGAGGGGAGCAGTACTTC.

V is TRBV6-5 and J is TRBJ2-7, with D uncertain. Germline assignment: CDR1 MNHEY and CDR2 SVGAGI. This CDR3 is built from 11 residues. V shed 6 bases and J shed 1 base, with 4 bases lying between them. The CDR3 here is CASRQSYEQYF. As DNA, the CDR3 is TGTGCCAGCAGACAATCCTACGAGCAGTACTTC.

The rearrangement links TRBV19 to TRBJ1-2; the D gene is possibly TRBD1 (5 bases). CDR1 and CDR2 (germline): LNHDA, SQIVND (reference sequence). The CDR3 is 11 amino acids. Trimming stripped 6 bases from V and 6 bases from J, with 8 bases between. DNA of the CDR3: TGTGCCAGTAGCCCAGGGAATGGCTACACCTTC. Amino acids: CASSPGNGYTF. The variable domain in full, with the rest retrieved from reference TRBV19 and TRBJ1-2, is DGGITQSPKYLFRKEGQNVTLSCEQNLNHDAMYWYRQDPGQGLRLIYYSQIVNDFQKGDIAEGYSVSREKKESFPLTVTSAQKNPTAFYLCASSPGNGYTFGSGTRLTVV.

The CDR3 loop is CASSLGRNEQFF. DNA for the CDR3: TGTGCCAGCAGTTTAGGGCGCAATGAGCAGTTCTTC. The chain couples TRBV27 to TRBJ2-1; D remains ambiguous. Germline loops: CDR1 MNHEY, CDR2 SMNVEV (reference sequence). The CDR3 has 12 amino acids. The V end was cut by 2 bases, the J end by 6 bases, with 5 bases between.

The chain recombines TRBV23-1 with TRBJ2-5; TRBD1 matches at 8 bases. TRBV23-1 has ORF status, its function being uncertain. This CDR3 spans 15 amino acids. J was trimmed by 5 bases and V by 0 bases; bases with no gene match: 5. CDR3 loop: CASSQSGQGRETQYF. CDR3 bases: TGCGCCAGCAGTCAATCCGGACAGGGAAGGGAGACCCAGTACTTC.

This chain uses TRBV5-1 with TRBJ2-7; D possibly corresponds to TRBD2 (5 bases). This CDR3 has 15 residues. CDR1 is SGHRS and CDR2 is YFSETQ in the germline V gene. V was cut by 0 bases and J by 0 bases, with 10 bases left in between. CDR3 sequence: CASSLAPGSSYEQYF. In DNA form, the CDR3 reads TGCGCCAGCAGCTTGGCCCCGGGGAGCTCCTACGAGCAGTACTTC.

V usage is TRBV5-1 and J usage is TRBJ1-5; TRBD1 matches 7 bases. CDR1 SGHRS and CDR2 YFSETQ come from the germline V gene. The CDR3 covers 20 residues. V lost 0 bases, J lost 0 bases, and 15 bases stayed unmatched. This CDR3 is CASSLGFPGQPNYSNQPQHF. CDR3 in DNA: TGCGCCAGCAGCTTGGGATTCCCGGGACAGCCCAATTATAGCAATCAGCCCCAGCATTTT.

The chain has TRBV2 and TRBJ1-1; unclear D gene. This CDR3 comprises 15 residues. Germline V gene sequence: CDR1 SNHLY, CDR2 FYNNEI. The ends were cut back, 6 bases at V and 4 bases at J, with 18 bases in the middle. CDR3 region: CASSSWRRESTEAFF. CDR3 sequence (DNA): TGTGCCAGCAGCTCCTGGAGGAGGGAGTCCACTGAAGCTTTCTTT. Looking up the rest from reference TRBV2 and TRBJ1-1 gives the full variable domain: EPEVTQTPSHQVTQMGQEVILRCVPISNHLYFYWYRQILGQKVEFLVSFYNNEISEKSEIFDDQFSVERPDGSNFTLKIRSTKLEDSAMYFCASSSWRRESTEAFFGQGTRLTVV.

The V and J genes are TRBV7-2 and TRBJ2-1; D is possibly TRBD2 (5 bases). Germline V gives CDR1 SGHTA, CDR2 FQGNSA. With 1 base removed from V and 9 bases from J, the gap between germline ends came to 10 bases. This CDR3 region has 13 residues. The DNA of the CDR3 is TGTGCCAGCAGCTTAGGCGGGTCTAGTGAGCAGTTCTTC. Encoded protein: CASSLGGSSEQFF.

This clone is a singleton in its sample. The chain carries TRBV7-2 and TRBJ2-7, with TRBD2 matching over 11 bases. Trimming removed 3 bases from V and 6 bases from J; junction bases left unmatched: 1. The germline gives CDR1 SGHTA, CDR2 FQGNSA. The CDR3 sequence is 13 residues long. In DNA form, the CDR3 reads TGTGCCAGCAGCTTCACTAGCGGGAGCGAGCAGTACTTC. It encodes CASSFTSGSEQYF.

Note on this clone: At one boundary the junction diverges from the germline segment, which might be a read error. The chain links TRBV7-7 to TRBJ2-1; TRBD2 matches 8 bases. The CDR3 is 15 residues long. CDR1 SSHAT and CDR2 FNYEAQ come from the germline V gene (reference sequence). The CDR3 loop reads CASSPTSAVYNEQFF. In DNA form, the CDR3 reads TGTGCTAGCAGCCCGACTAGCGCAGTTTACAATGAGCAGTTCTTC.

The CDR3 DNA follows: TGTGCCAGCAGTATAATGGGCAACACCGGGGAGCTGTTTTTT. This translates into CASSIMGNTGELFF. The chain recombines TRBV6-4 with TRBJ2-2, with no clear D. V lost 5 bases and J lost 2, with 9 bases in between. Germline V lookup: CDR1 MRHNA, CDR2 SNTAGT. This CDR3 spans 14 amino acids.

This chain uses TRBV6-1 with TRBJ1-2; 8 bases are shared with TRBD1. The J segment lost 8 bases and the V segment lost 2 bases, leaving 4 bases of the junction unmatched. The CDR3 extends over 13 amino acids. Germline V gene sequence: CDR1 MNHNS, CDR2 SASEGT. CDR3 sequence reads: CASSEQGAMGYTF. The CDR3 coding sequence is TGTGCCAGCAGTGAACAGGGGGCAATGGGCTACACCTTC.